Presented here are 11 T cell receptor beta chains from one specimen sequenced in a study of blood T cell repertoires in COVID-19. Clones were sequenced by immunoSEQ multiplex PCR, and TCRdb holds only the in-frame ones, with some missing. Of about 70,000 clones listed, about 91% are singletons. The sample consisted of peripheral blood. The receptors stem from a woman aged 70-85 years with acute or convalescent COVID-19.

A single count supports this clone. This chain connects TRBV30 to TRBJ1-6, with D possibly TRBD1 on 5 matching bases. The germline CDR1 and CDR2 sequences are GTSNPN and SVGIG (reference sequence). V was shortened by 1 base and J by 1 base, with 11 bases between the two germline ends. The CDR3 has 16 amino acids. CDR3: CAWSGKGASYNSPLHF. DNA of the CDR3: TGTGCCTGGAGTGGGAAAGGGGCGTCCTATAATTCACCCCTCCACTTT. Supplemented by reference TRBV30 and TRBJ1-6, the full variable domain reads SQTIHQWPATLVQPVGSPLSLECTVEGTSNPNLYWYRQAAGRGLQLLFYSVGIGQISSEVPQNLSASRPQDRQFILSSKKLLLSDSGFYLCAWSGKGASYNSPLHFGNGTRLTVT.

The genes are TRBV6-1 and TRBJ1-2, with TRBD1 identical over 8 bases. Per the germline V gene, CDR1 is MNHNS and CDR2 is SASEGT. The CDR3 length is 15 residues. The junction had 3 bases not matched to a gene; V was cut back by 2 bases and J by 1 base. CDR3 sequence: CASSEPDRGNYGYTF. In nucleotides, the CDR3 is TGTGCCAGCAGTGAACCCGACAGGGGTAACTATGGCTACACCTTC.

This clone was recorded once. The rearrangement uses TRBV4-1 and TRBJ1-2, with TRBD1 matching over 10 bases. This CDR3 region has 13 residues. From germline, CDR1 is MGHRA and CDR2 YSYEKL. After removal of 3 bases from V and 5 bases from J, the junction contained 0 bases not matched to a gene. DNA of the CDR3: TGCGCCAGCAGCCAGGGACAGGGGTATGGCTACACCTTC. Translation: CASSQGQGYGYTF.

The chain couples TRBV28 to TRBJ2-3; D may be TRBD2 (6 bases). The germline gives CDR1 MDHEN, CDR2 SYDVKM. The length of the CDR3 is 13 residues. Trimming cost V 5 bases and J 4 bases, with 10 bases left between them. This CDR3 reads CASSPRLADTQYF. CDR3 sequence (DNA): TGTGCCAGCAGTCCCCGACTAGCAGATACGCAGTATTTT.

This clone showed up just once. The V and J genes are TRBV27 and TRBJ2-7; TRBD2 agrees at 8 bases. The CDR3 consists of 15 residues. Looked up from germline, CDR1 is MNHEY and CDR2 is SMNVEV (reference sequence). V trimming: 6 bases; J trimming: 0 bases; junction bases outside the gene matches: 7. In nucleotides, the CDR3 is TGTGCCAGCAGCGGAGAGGGACTAGGCTCCTACGAGCAGTACTTC. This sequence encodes CASSGEGLGSYEQYF.

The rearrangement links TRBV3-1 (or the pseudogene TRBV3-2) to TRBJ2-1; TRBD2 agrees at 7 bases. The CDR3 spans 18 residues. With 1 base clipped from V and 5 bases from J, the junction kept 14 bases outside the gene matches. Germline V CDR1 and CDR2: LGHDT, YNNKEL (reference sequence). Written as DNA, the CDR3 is TGTGCCAGCAGCCAAGGCCCCCCGAGCGGGATTATCCACAATGAGCAGTTCTTC. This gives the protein CASSQGPPSGIIHNEQFF.

CDR3 bases: TGTGCCTGGAGTCCCGGACAGTTTTTTGGCTACACCTTC. Translating it yields CAWSPGQFFGYTF. The rearrangement uses TRBV30 and TRBJ1-2; perhaps TRBD1 as D (6 bases). Germline V gene data show CDR1 as GTSNPN and CDR2 as SVGIG (reference sequence). V was shortened by 2 bases and J by 7 bases, with 14 bases between the two germline ends. This CDR3 has 13 residues.

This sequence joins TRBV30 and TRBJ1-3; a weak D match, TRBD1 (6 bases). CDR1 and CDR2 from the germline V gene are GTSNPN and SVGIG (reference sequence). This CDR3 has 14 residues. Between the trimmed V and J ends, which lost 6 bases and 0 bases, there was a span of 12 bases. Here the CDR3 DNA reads TGTGCCTGTCCGGGACACAACTCTGGAAACACCATATATTTT. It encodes CACPGHNSGNTIYF.

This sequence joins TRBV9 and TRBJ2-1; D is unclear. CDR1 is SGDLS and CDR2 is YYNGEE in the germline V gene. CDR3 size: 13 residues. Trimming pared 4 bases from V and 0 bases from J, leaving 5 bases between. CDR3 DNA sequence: TGTGCCAGCAGCCCCCGCTCCTACAATGAGCAGTTCTTC. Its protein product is CASSPRSYNEQFF.

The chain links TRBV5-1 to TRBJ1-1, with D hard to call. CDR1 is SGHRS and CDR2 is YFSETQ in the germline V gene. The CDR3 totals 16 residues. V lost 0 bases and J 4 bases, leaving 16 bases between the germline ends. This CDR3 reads CASSLAGGLPVTEAFF. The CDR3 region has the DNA TGCGCCAGCAGCTTGGCCGGTGGACTCCCAGTCACTGAAGCTTTCTTT.

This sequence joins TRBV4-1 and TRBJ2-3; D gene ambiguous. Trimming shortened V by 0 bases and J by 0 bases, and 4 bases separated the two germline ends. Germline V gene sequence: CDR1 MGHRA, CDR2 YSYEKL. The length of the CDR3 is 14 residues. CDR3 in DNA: TGCGCCAGCAGCCAAGAGGCTAGCACAGATACGCAGTATTTT. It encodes CASSQEASTDTQYF.